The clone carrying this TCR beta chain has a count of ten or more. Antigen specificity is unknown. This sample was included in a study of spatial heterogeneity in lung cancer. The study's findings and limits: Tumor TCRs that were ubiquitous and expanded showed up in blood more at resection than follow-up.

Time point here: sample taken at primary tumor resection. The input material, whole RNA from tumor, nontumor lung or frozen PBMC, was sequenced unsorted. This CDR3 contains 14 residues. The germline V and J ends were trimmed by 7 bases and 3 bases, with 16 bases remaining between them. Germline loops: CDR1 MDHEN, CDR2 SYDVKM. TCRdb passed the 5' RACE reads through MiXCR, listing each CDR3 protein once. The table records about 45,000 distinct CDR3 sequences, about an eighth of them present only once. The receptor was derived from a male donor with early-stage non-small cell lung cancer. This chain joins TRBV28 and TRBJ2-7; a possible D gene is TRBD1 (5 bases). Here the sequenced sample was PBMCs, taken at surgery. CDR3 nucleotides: TGTGCCAGCACCCGACAGACCACCAACTACGAGCAGTACTTC. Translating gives CASTRQTTNYEQYF. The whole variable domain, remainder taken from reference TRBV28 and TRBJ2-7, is DVKVTQSSRYLVKRTGEKVFLECVQDMDHENMFWYRQDPGLGLRLIYFSYDVKMKEKGDIPEGYSVSREKKERFSLILESASTNQTSMYLCASTRQTTNYEQYFGPGTRLTVT.